One sample yielded the 23 T cell receptor beta chains listed below, sequenced in a study of molecular identifiers for immune sequencing clone quantification. TCRdb passed the PCR reads through MiXCR, listing each CDR3 protein once. Among a few hundred thousand distinct CDR3 sequences listed, roughly 23% were seen once. What was sequenced was naive CD8+ T cells from blood, with Jurkat cell RNA spiked in. Regarding subset: FACS-sorted CD8+CD4-CCR7+CD45RA+ naive T cells. The source is a human donor in good health. Some libraries in this study had Jurkat cell RNA spiked in.

The table lists this clonotype with many counts. The CDR3 nucleotides are TGTGCCAGCAGCTCCCACACCCAGGGGGCTTACGAGCAGTACTTC. It specifies CASSSHTQGAYEQYF. This chain uses TRBV7-9 with TRBJ2-7; 8 bases align to TRBD1. Germline trimming cut 4 bases from V and 4 bases from J; bases unmatched to any gene: 9. This CDR3 is built from 15 residues. CDR1 and CDR2 (germline): SEHNR, FQNEAQ (reference sequence).

This clonotype was detected many times. This chain links TRBV7-9 with TRBJ2-7; the match to TRBD2 covers 14 bases. V lost 4 bases and J lost 4; bases outside the gene matches: 6. Per germline, CDR1 SEHNR and CDR2 FQNEAQ (reference sequence). The CDR3 contains 16 residues. Here the CDR3 reads CASSSTGTSGGYEQYF. The CDR3 DNA sequence: TGTGCCAGCAGCTCGACAGGGACTAGCGGGGGATACGAGCAGTACTTC.

The chain is built from TRBV9 and TRBJ2-6; D remains unclear. Per germline, CDR1 SGDLS and CDR2 YYNGEE. CDR3 length: 16 amino acids. V was cut by 1 base and J by 0 bases, with 8 bases left in between. The CDR3 region has the DNA TGTGCCAGCAGCGTATATAGCAGCTCTGGGGCCAACGTCCTGACTTTC. Translated: CASSVYSSSGANVLTF. Drawing the rest from reference TRBV9 and TRBJ2-6, the complete variable domain is DSGVTQTPKHLITATGQRVTLRCSPRSGDLSVYWYQQSLDQGLQFLIQYYNGEERAKGNILERFSAQQFPDLHSELNLSSLELGDSALYFCASSVYSSSGANVLTFGAGSRLTVL.

This clonotype came up many times. The CDR3 coding sequence is TGTGCCAGCAGCTTAGAAGTGTTCAGCAACTACGAGCAGTACTTC. Translated: CASSLEVFSNYEQYF. The rearrangement uses TRBV7-9 and TRBJ2-7, with D uncertain. Trimming pared 1 base from V and 3 bases from J, leaving 13 bases between. The CDR3 loop spans 15 amino acids. From germline, CDR1 is SEHNR and CDR2 FQNEAQ (reference sequence). Full variable domain (remainder filled in from reference TRBV7-9 and TRBJ2-7): DTGVSQNPRHKITKRGQNVTFRCDPISEHNRLYWYRQTLGQGPEFLTYFQNEAQLEKSRLLSDRFSAERPKGSFSTLEIQRTEQGDSAMYLCASSLEVFSNYEQYFGPGTRLTVT.

The table lists this clonotype with many counts. The chain carries TRBV27 and TRBJ1-4, with D unclear. The germline V gene encodes CDR1 MNHEY and CDR2 SMNVEV (reference sequence). V lost 0 bases, J lost 3 bases, and 5 bases lay in between. The CDR3 is 14 amino acids. CDR3 nucleotides: TGTGCCAGCAGTTTATCGGTAGCTAATGAAAAACTGTTTTTT. This translates into CASSLSVANEKLFF.

In this sample, this clonotype turned up a few times. This chain joins TRBV4-3 and TRBJ1-1; TRBD1 agrees at 7 bases. Per germline, CDR1 LGHNA and CDR2 YSLEER. The CDR3 runs 14 residues. V trimming: 2 bases; J trimming: 3 bases; junction bases outside the gene matches: 3. The CDR3 coding sequence is TGCGCCAGCAGCCAACGACAGGGATACACTGAAGCTTTCTTT. Translated, it gives CASSQRQGYTEAFF.

This clonotype occurred a few times. The J gene is TRBJ2-7, the V gene TRBV7-2; D is possibly TRBD2 (6 bases). Trimming stripped 8 bases from V and 2 bases from J, with 13 bases between. Looked up from germline, CDR1 is SGHTA and CDR2 is FQGNSA. This CDR3 comprises 13 residues. The CDR3 sequence is CASDGGWTYEQYF. The CDR3 DNA is TGTGCCAGCGATGGAGGGTGGACCTACGAGCAGTACTTC.

At least ten counts were recorded for this clonotype. The CDR3: CAWSSRGTDTQYF. The CDR3 coding sequence is TGTGCCTGGAGTAGCCGGGGCACAGATACGCAGTATTTT. The gene calls are TRBV30 and TRBJ2-3; no clear D gene. Trimming left V 2 bases short and J 1 base short, with 7 bases between. Germline lookup yields CDR1 GTSNPN and CDR2 SVGIG (reference sequence). This CDR3 has 13 amino acids.

On this clonotype itself: A much bigger clone sits one base away, suggesting this may be a read error. The V call is TRBV18, the J call TRBJ2-7; D may correspond to TRBD1 or TRBD2 (5 bases each). Germline loops: CDR1 KGHSH, CDR2 LQKENI. This CDR3 is 13 amino acids long. CDR3 residues: CASSQQDSYVQYF. The CDR3 region has the DNA TGTGCCAGCTCACAACAGGACTCCTACGTGCAGTACTTC.

This clonotype was counted many times. This chain joins TRBV27 and TRBJ1-5; 7 bases match TRBD1. Germline CDR1 reads MNHEY; CDR2 reads SMNVEV (reference sequence). With V trimmed by 4 bases and J by 5 bases, 11 bases remained unmatched. The CDR3 loop spans 16 amino acids. The CDR3 reads CASSSIQGFGYQPQHF. Here the CDR3 DNA reads TGTGCCAGCAGTTCAATACAGGGGTTTGGTTATCAGCCCCAGCATTTT.

This clonotype appeared a few times. The CDR3 region has the DNA TGTGCCAGCAGCTTAGGGCGGCTCTACGAGCAGTACTTC. Translating gives CASSLGRLYEQYF. This chain joins TRBV7-6 and TRBJ2-7; no reliable D call. V was trimmed by 1 base and J by 3 bases, leaving 7 bases between them. The germline V gene has CDR1 SGHVS and CDR2 FNYEAQ. CDR3 length equals 13 residues.

The V gene is TRBV7-9, the J gene TRBJ1-1; D gene ambiguous. Germline V gene sequence: CDR1 SEHNR, CDR2 FQNEAQ (reference sequence). Trimming took off 8 bases at V and 4 bases at J, with 14 bases between the two ends. The CDR3 is made up of 13 amino acids. This CDR3 is CASGQARGTEAFF. The CDR3 DNA follows: TGTGCCAGCGGCCAGGCCCGGGGCACTGAAGCTTTCTTT.

The table lists this clonotype with many counts. This sequence joins TRBV5-6 and TRBJ2-3; D ambiguous. V lost 4 bases, J lost 2 bases, and 11 bases lay in between. The CDR3 runs to 14 residues. The V gene's germline CDR1 is SGHDT and CDR2 YYEEEE. In nucleotides, the CDR3 is TGTGCCAGCAGCCCGACGGAGTCCACAGATACGCAGTATTTT. Protein sequence: CASSPTESTDTQYF. The full variable domain, completed using reference TRBV5-6 and TRBJ2-3, is DAGVTQSPTHLIKTRGQQVTLRCSPKSGHDTVSWYQQALGQGPQFIFQYYEEEERQRGNFPDRFSGHQFPNYSSELNVNALLLGDSALYLCASSPTESTDTQYFGPGTRLTVL.

About this clonotype: As the CDR3 is not closed by the conserved phenylalanine or tryptophan, this likely results from a read error. The V call is TRBV15, the J call TRBJ2-3; maybe TRBD2 (6 bases). V shed 2 bases and J shed 0 bases, with 15 bases lying between them. Per the germline V gene, CDR1 is LNHNV and CDR2 is YYDKDF (reference sequence). The CDR3 length is 17 residues. The CDR3 spells CATSRPNSGPSTDTQYL. In DNA form, the CDR3 reads TGTGCCACCAGCAGACCTAATAGCGGACCTAGCACAGATACGCAGTATTTA.

This chain links TRBV6-6 with TRBJ2-1, with TRBD2 matching 9 bases. The CDR3 covers 15 residues. Germline values: CDR1 MNHNY, CDR2 SVGAGI (reference sequence). V lost 7 bases to trimming and J lost 2 bases; unmatched junction nucleotides: 6. The CDR3 sequence: CASIPGTSTYNEQFF. CDR3 sequence (DNA): TGTGCCAGCATCCCAGGGACTAGCACCTACAATGAGCAGTTCTTC.

This clonotype has more than one count but fewer than ten. V usage is TRBV7-9 and J usage is TRBJ2-2; possibly TRBD2 for D (7 bases). The V gene lost 5 bases and the J gene lost 0 bases, with 19 bases spanning the gap. This CDR3 region has 18 residues. Germline-derived CDR1 and CDR2 are SEHNR and FQNEAQ (reference sequence). This CDR3 reads CASSIIKGGFANTGELFF. CDR3 sequence (DNA): TGTGCCAGCAGCATAATCAAGGGGGGGTTCGCGAACACCGGGGAGCTGTTTTTT.

This clonotype was found many times. The V and J genes are TRBV2 and TRBJ2-7, with D tentatively TRBD1 (5 bases). In germline, CDR1 is SNHLY, CDR2 FYNNEI. The V end lost 5 bases, the J end lost 3 bases, and 11 bases lay between the germline ends. This CDR3 spans 13 amino acids. The CDR3 reads CASSPVGDYEQYF. In nucleotides, the CDR3 is TGTGCCAGCAGTCCGGTAGGGGACTACGAGCAGTACTTC.

The CDR3 sequence: CASGLGTGFRGTQYF. CDR3 sequence (DNA): TGTGCTAGTGGTTTGGGGACAGGTTTCCGAGGGACCCAGTACTTC. The chain is built from TRBV12-5 and TRBJ2-5; 7 positions agree with TRBD1. With 1 base clipped from V and 7 bases from J, the junction kept 9 bases outside the gene matches. The length of the CDR3 is 15 residues. In germline, CDR1 is LGHNT, CDR2 FRNRAP.

The sample holds many counts of this clonotype. This sequence joins TRBV7-9 and TRBJ2-7; D is ambiguous. The germline V gene has CDR1 SEHNR and CDR2 FQNEAQ (reference sequence). V dropped 2 bases and J dropped 7 bases, with 12 bases sitting between them. This CDR3 contains 13 residues. For the CDR3, the DNA is TGTGCCAGCAGCTTAAGCAGCTTCGGAGAGCAGTACTTC. This gives the protein CASSLSSFGEQYF.

This clonotype was counted many times. This chain uses TRBV7-9 with TRBJ2-5; D possibly matches TRBD1 or TRBD2 (6 bases each). The CDR3 consists of 15 residues. Germline-derived CDR1 and CDR2 are SEHNR and FQNEAQ (reference sequence). With 3 bases removed from V and 2 bases from J, the gap between germline ends came to 13 bases. The DNA for the CDR3 is TGTGCCAGCAGCTTGGCTCGGGGGACACAAGAGACCCAGTACTTC. This gives the protein CASSLARGTQETQYF.

This clonotype was recorded at least ten times. The chain combines TRBV5-1 with TRBJ2-7; D unresolved. The CDR3 totals 12 residues. Trimming left V 5 bases short and J 2 bases short, with 8 bases between. Germline V gives CDR1 SGHRS, CDR2 YFSETQ. The CDR3 nucleotides are TGCGCCAGCAGGGGAATCACCTACGAGCAGTACTTC. Translated, it gives CASRGITYEQYF. The variable domain in full, completed from reference TRBV5-1 and TRBJ2-7, reads KAGVTQTPRYLIKTRGQQVTLSCSPISGHRSVSWYQQTPGQGLQFLFEYFSETQRNKGNFPGRFSGRQFSNSRSEMNVSTLELGDSALYLCASRGITYEQYFGPGTRLTVT.

This clonotype was recorded a few times. At one boundary the junction diverges from the germline segment, which might be a read error. The chain links TRBV4-1 to TRBJ1-1; D possibly corresponds to TRBD1 (6 bases). Germline CDR1 MGHRA, CDR2 YSYEKL. The CDR3 length is 14 residues. The CDR3 DNA follows: TGCGCCAGCAGCCAAGATCTTGGGGACACTGGAGCTTTCTTT. The encoded protein is CASSQDLGDTGAFF.

This sequence joins TRBV15 and TRBJ2-7, with 11 bases that match TRBD1. The trim removed 2 bases at V and 0 bases at J, leaving 12 bases unmatched. Germline CDR1 LNHNV, CDR2 YYDKDF (reference sequence). This CDR3 has 19 amino acids. The CDR3 protein is CATSRPFELGQGASYEQYF. The DNA of the CDR3 is TGTGCCACCAGCAGACCCTTTGAACTAGGACAGGGGGCCTCCTACGAGCAGTACTTC.